The next 26 T cell receptor beta chains were all read from a single sample in a study of early T cells in non-severe SARS-CoV-2 infection (dated by TCRdb to the early 2020s). The receptor library was made with 5' RACE. Sequencer: NextSeq 500. TCRdb redid the processing of the public reads, applying fastp at Q25 and MiXCR, and retained in-frame beta chains. Entries that share a CDR3 protein sequence are merged under the most common genes and DNA. Within this sample are about 77,000 distinct CDR3 sequences, with about 16% of them counted one time only. Approximately 2.9% of the sample is held by the ten biggest clonotypes. Source material: whole blood. These receptors were taken from an adult who was a healthcare worker with PCR-confirmed SARS-CoV-2 infection or an uninfected control (not recorded which).

The chain combines TRBV30 with TRBJ1-2; the D is unclear. The CDR3 extends over 12 amino acids. Germline CDR1 is GTSNPN and CDR2 is SVGIG (reference sequence). V was trimmed by 7 bases and J by 0 bases, leaving 9 bases between them. The DNA for the CDR3 is TGTGCCTCCCCCGAAGCTAACTATGGCTACACCTTC. Amino acid sequence: CASPEANYGYTF.

V and J are TRBV4-2 and TRBJ2-7; D call uncertain. The CDR3 runs to 11 residues. V lost 0 bases and J 5 bases, leaving 2 bases between the germline ends. Germline V gene data show CDR1 as LGHNA and CDR2 as YNFKEQ. CDR3 sequence: CASSQDDEQYF. The CDR3 DNA is TGTGCCAGCAGCCAAGATGACGAGCAGTACTTC.

The chain joins TRBV28 to TRBJ2-7; TRBD2 aligns across 7 bases. Germline values: CDR1 MDHEN, CDR2 SYDVKM. This CDR3 spans 16 amino acids. V lost 5 bases to trimming and J lost 5 bases; unmatched junction nucleotides: 15. The CDR3 region has the DNA TGTGCCAGCAGTCTCCGGGGAGGGGACTTTAAGCACGAGCAGTACTTC. Protein sequence: CASSLRGGDFKHEQYF.

The J gene is TRBJ2-3, the V gene TRBV11-2; perhaps TRBD1 as D (6 bases). Trimming cost V 2 bases and J 0 bases, with 9 bases left between them. The CDR3 spans 15 residues. Germline V lookup: CDR1 SGHAT, CDR2 FQNNGV. CDR3 in amino acids: CASSLTGTSTDTQYF. The CDR3 bases are TGTGCCAGCAGCTTAACAGGGACGAGCACAGATACGCAGTATTTT.

The sample holds a few counts of this clonotype. The CDR3, as DNA: TGTGCCAGCAGTTCCCCGGAAGGGGCGGGAGACACCGGGGAGCTGTTTTTT. Its protein is CASSSPEGAGDTGELFF. The chain links TRBV12-3 or TRBV12-4 to TRBJ2-2; the match to TRBD2 covers 7 bases. The CDR3 is made up of 17 amino acids. The trim removed 4 bases at V and 3 bases at J, leaving 11 bases unmatched.

This clonotype turned up a few times. The chain links TRBV20-1 to TRBJ2-7; the D gene is possibly TRBD2 (6 bases). V dropped 0 bases and J dropped 2 bases, with 14 bases sitting between them. Germline loops: CDR1 DFQATT, CDR2 SNEGSKA (reference sequence). This CDR3 comprises 15 residues. The CDR3 DNA follows: TGCAGTGCTAGAGACCCAGCGGGTATCCCCTACGAGCAGTACTTC. It specifies CSARDPAGIPYEQYF.

This clonotype was recorded many times. This sequence joins TRBV10-3 and TRBJ2-1; 7 bases are a match to TRBD1. With 5 bases clipped from V and 5 bases from J, the junction kept 9 bases outside the gene matches. The CDR3 totals 15 residues. In germline, CDR1 is ENHRY, CDR2 SYGVKD. This CDR3 is CAISPLQGLNNEQFF. DNA of the CDR3: TGTGCCATCAGTCCCCTACAGGGGTTGAACAATGAGCAGTTCTTC.

This sequence joins TRBV5-6 and TRBJ2-3; either TRBD1 or TRBD2 may fit D (5 bases each). V gave up 3 bases and J gave up 2 bases, with 13 bases separating them. The length of the CDR3 is 15 residues. From germline, CDR1 is SGHDT and CDR2 YYEEEE. CDR3 coding DNA: TGTGCCAGCAGCTCGGGGCTACGGTTCACAGATACGCAGTATTTT. Its translation: CASSSGLRFTDTQYF.

The chain has TRBV9 and TRBJ2-1, with 7 bases lining up with TRBD1. The V and J ends lost 4 bases and 9 bases, in that order; junction bases with no gene match: 7. Germline-derived CDR1 and CDR2 are SGDLS and YYNGEE. This CDR3 region has 13 residues. The CDR3 nucleotides read TGTGCCAGCAGCCCCGGGACAGCTGGTGAGCAGTTCTTC. This encodes CASSPGTAGEQFF. The full variable domain, rest sourced from reference TRBV9 and TRBJ2-1, is DSGVTQTPKHLITATGQRVTLRCSPRSGDLSVYWYQQSLDQGLQFLIQYYNGEERAKGNILERFSAQQFPDLHSELNLSSLELGDSALYFCASSPGTAGEQFFGPGTRLTVL.

This clonotype appeared a few times. This chain joins TRBV11-3 and TRBJ2-2; a weak D match, TRBD1 (5 bases). This CDR3 is built from 14 residues. Trimming shortened V by 5 bases and J by 5 bases, and 12 bases separated the two germline ends. Per germline, CDR1 SGHNT and CDR2 YENEEA. CDR3 nucleotides: TGTGCCAGCAGCCCACGCGACAGAACCGGGGAGCTGTTTTTT. This codes for CASSPRDRTGELFF.

This clonotype was found a few times. The V gene is TRBV30, the J gene TRBJ2-3; maybe TRBD2 (6 bases). CDR1 GTSNPN and CDR2 SVGIG come from the germline V gene (reference sequence). The V and J ends lost 1 base and 3 bases respectively, with 11 bases between them. The CDR3 spans 14 residues. In DNA form, the CDR3 reads TGTGCCTGGAGTGGGAGCGGGTGGACAGATACGCAGTATTTT. The encoded protein is CAWSGSGWTDTQYF.

The rearrangement links TRBV15 to TRBJ2-1; 7 bases align to TRBD1. Germline lookup yields CDR1 LNHNV and CDR2 YYDKDF (reference sequence). With V trimmed by 3 bases and J by 8 bases, 16 bases remained unmatched. This CDR3 has 17 residues. CDR3 nucleotide sequence: TGTGCCACCAGCAGTGAAGCGCGACAGGGCGGAATCGATGAGCAGTTCTTC. It translates to CATSSEARQGGIDEQFF.

There are a few counts of this clonotype. The chain has TRBV29-1 and TRBJ2-7; weak D call: TRBD1 (6 bases). The CDR3 has 12 amino acids. CDR1 is SQVTM, CDR2 ANQGSEA, per germline. V was pared by 6 bases and J by 3 bases, with 12 bases between. The CDR3: CSVIQGSYEQYF. The CDR3 nucleotides are TGCAGCGTCATACAGGGTAGCTACGAGCAGTACTTC.

For this clonotype: The junction departs from the called germline gene at one end, perhaps through a read error. This sequence joins TRBV7-7 and TRBJ2-1; 9 bases agree with TRBD1. Looked up from germline, CDR1 is SSHAT and CDR2 is FNYEAQ (reference sequence). CDR3 length equals 14 residues. The CDR3 loop reads CASSSRQGESEQFF. The CDR3 region has the DNA TGTGCTAGCAGCTCGAGACAGGGGGAAAGTGAGCAGTTCTTC. Looking up the rest from reference TRBV7-7 and TRBJ2-1 gives the full variable domain: GAGVSQSPRYKVTKRGQDVTLRCDPISSHATLYWYQQALGQGPEFLTYFNYEAQPDKSGLPSDRFSAERPEGSISTLTIQRTEQRDSAMYRCASSSRQGESEQFFGPGTRLTVL.

The V gene is TRBV4-1, the J gene TRBJ2-1; TRBD2 aligns across 7 bases. The CDR3 contains 16 residues. The V gene end was trimmed by 2 bases and the J gene end by 7 bases; junction bases not matched to a gene: 11. Germline V gene data show CDR1 as MGHRA and CDR2 as YSYEKL. The CDR3 coding sequence is TGCGCCAGCAGCCAACCTCGAAGCGGGGCAAAGAATGAGCAGTTCTTC. The encoded protein is CASSQPRSGAKNEQFF.

This clonotype was counted a few times. The chain joins TRBV19 to TRBJ2-5; D may be TRBD2 (6 bases). Germline CDR1 is LNHDA and CDR2 is SQIVND (reference sequence). V lost 4 bases, J lost 5 bases, and 20 bases lay in between. This CDR3 spans 16 amino acids. CDR3 nucleotides: TGTGCCAGTAGTAAGGATTTTGGGGGGTTTGGCGAGACCCAGTACTTC. As protein: CASSKDFGGFGETQYF.

This clonotype was picked up a small number of times. The chain joins TRBV11-2 to TRBJ1-4; D may be TRBD1 (5 bases). The CDR3 is 16 amino acids. V was clipped by 4 bases and J by 3 bases, with 15 bases between them. Germline loops: CDR1 SGHAT, CDR2 FQNNGV. The CDR3 sequence is CASSSRRDGPNEKLFF. CDR3 sequence (DNA): TGTGCCAGCAGCTCCCGGCGGGACGGCCCTAATGAAAAACTGTTTTTT.

The CDR3 DNA reads as TGTGCCAGCAGCCCAAATAATCCTCTAGCGGGGGGCTACGAGCAGTACTTC. Translation gives CASSPNNPLAGGYEQYF. The V call is TRBV3-1, the J call TRBJ2-7; 11 nucleotides agree with TRBD2. This CDR3 is built from 17 residues. V lost 4 bases, J lost 3 bases, and 11 bases stayed unmatched. The germline V gene encodes CDR1 LGHDT and CDR2 YNNKEL (reference sequence).

This clonotype has a handful of counts. The rearrangement uses TRBV20-1 and TRBJ2-3, with unresolved D. CDR3 length: 14 residues. Germline V gives CDR1 DFQATT, CDR2 SNEGSKA (reference sequence). The ends were cut back, 1 base at V and 3 bases at J, with 11 bases in the middle. CDR3 coding DNA: TGCAGTGCTAGAGGGGTCCAGCTTACAGATACGCAGTATTTT. As protein: CSARGVQLTDTQYF.

In this sample, this clonotype turned up many times. The J gene is TRBJ1-5, the V gene TRBV6-2 or TRBV6-3, with D possibly matching TRBD1 (5 bases). The CDR3 spans 13 residues. Trimming left V 6 bases short and J 2 bases short, with 8 bases between. The germline V gene encodes CDR1 MNHEY and CDR2 SVGEGT. CDR3 protein: CASREGGNQPQHF. The CDR3 nucleotides read TGTGCCAGCAGGGAAGGGGGCAATCAGCCCCAGCATTTT.

This clonotype was detected only a few times. The chain combines TRBV10-3 with TRBJ2-2, with 9 bases matching TRBD1. CDR1 is ENHRY, CDR2 SYGVKD, per germline. The CDR3 has 16 amino acids. V lost 7 bases, J lost 0 bases, and 6 bases stayed unmatched. The CDR3 DNA reads as TGTGCCATCACCCTCGGACAGGGGACGAACACCGGGGAGCTGTTTTTT. Amino acid sequence: CAITLGQGTNTGELFF.

The chain has TRBV5-6 and TRBJ2-7, with D perhaps being TRBD1 or TRBD2 (5 bases each). The germline V gene has CDR1 SGHDT and CDR2 YYEEEE. The CDR3 consists of 15 residues. V shed 5 bases and J shed 5 bases, with 20 bases lying between them. The CDR3 DNA follows: TGTGCCAGCAGTCAACCGGGACGACCCCTCCACGAGCAGTACTTC. Translated, it gives CASSQPGRPLHEQYF.

This chain connects TRBV11-3 to TRBJ1-1, with 7 bases that match TRBD1. After removal of 5 bases from V and 7 bases from J, the junction contained 10 bases not matched to a gene. Germline CDR1 and CDR2: SGHNT and YENEEA. CDR3 length: 14 residues. In DNA, the CDR3 is TGTGCCAGCAGCACAAGGGACAGCCCCCTTGAAGCTTTCTTT. Amino acid sequence: CASSTRDSPLEAFF.

The chain couples TRBV7-9 to TRBJ2-7; 7 positions agree with TRBD2. Losses at the gene ends were 1 base for V and 6 bases for J; bases not matched to a gene: 3. CDR1 and CDR2 from the germline V gene are SEHNR and FQNEAQ (reference sequence). The CDR3 extends over 13 amino acids. The CDR3: CASSLGPGGEQYF. The CDR3 DNA reads TGTGCCAGCAGCTTAGGGCCGGGAGGCGAGCAGTACTTC. Using reference TRBV7-9 and TRBJ2-7 for the parts outside the CDR3, the full variable domain is DTGVSQNPRHKITKRGQNVTFRCDPISEHNRLYWYRQTLGQGPEFLTYFQNEAQLEKSRLLSDRFSAERPKGSFSTLEIQRTEQGDSAMYLCASSLGPGGEQYFGPGTRLTVT.

For the CDR3, the DNA is TGCGCCAGCAGCCAAGGTCCCGAGAACTATGGCTACACCTTC. Residues: CASSQGPENYGYTF. The V call is TRBV4-1, the J call TRBJ1-2; D is ambiguous. The CDR3 consists of 14 residues. Germline V lookup: CDR1 MGHRA, CDR2 YSYEKL. V was pared by 1 base and J by 2 bases, with 8 bases between.

The CDR3 loop reads CSVVGGAGSTEAFF. The DNA for the CDR3 is TGCAGCGTTGTGGGGGGGGCTGGCTCCACTGAAGCTTTCTTT. This chain uses TRBV29-1 with TRBJ1-1, with a weak D call TRBD1 (6 bases). Trimming removed 4 bases from V and 4 bases from J, with 16 bases in between. Germline V gene sequence: CDR1 SQVTM, CDR2 ANQGSEA. CDR3 length: 14 residues.